Listed below are T cell receptor beta chains from one sample, sequenced in a study of brain T cells in children with intractable seizures. Profiling relied on immunoSEQ multiplex PCR, and the TCRdb table lists in-frame clones only, not all of them. The repertoire includes 70,000 to 90,000 clones, about 93% of them detected once, and around 1.4% sits in the top ten. The source material was peripheral blood, sampled at surgery. The receptors derive from a boy in the first two years of life with tuberous sclerosis and intractable seizures. CDR3s include the opening cysteine and the closing phenylalanine or tryptophan. Each record gives: J gene, D gene, V gene, clone size, CDR3 protein, CDR3 DNA. A D gene is named only where the DNA matches it firmly. The size of a clone is reported for some rows only, either as once, few or many, or as a class for expanded clones.

>TRBJ2-1|TRBD2|TRBV18|-
CASSPPRGQREFPNEQFF
TGTGCCAGCTCACCACCCAGGGGTCAGCGGGAGTTCCCCAATGAGCAGTTCTTC
>TRBJ1-1|TRBD1|TRBV5-1|-
CASSFPGQGNTEAFF
TGCGCCAGCAGCTTTCCGGGACAGGGGAACACTGAAGCTTTCTTT
>TRBJ2-1|-|TRBV20-1|-
CSAAAYNEQFF
TGCAGTGCCGCGGCTTACAATGAGCAGTTCTTC
>TRBJ1-1|-|TRBV19|-
CASSLGGATEAFF
TGTGCCAGTAGTCTTGGGGGGGCCACTGAAGCTTTCTTT
>TRBJ2-7|TRBD2|TRBV3-1/TRBV3-2|-
CASSTGLAGGPYEQYF
TGTGCCAGCAGCACGGGACTAGCGGGAGGGCCCTACGAGCAGTACTTC
>TRBJ1-2|-|TRBV5-1|-
CASSLETANYGYTF
TGCGCCAGCAGCTTGGAGACAGCTAACTATGGCTACACCTTC
>TRBJ1-4|TRBD1|TRBV29-1|-
CSVGRQGTNEKLFF
TGCAGCGTTGGCCGACAGGGAACTAATGAAAAACTGTTTTTT
>TRBJ2-3|TRBD2|TRBV5-4|-
CASSPPKQREDLTNTQYF
TGTGCCAGCAGCCCCCCCAAACAGCGGGAGGATTTGACAAATACGCAGTATTTT
>TRBJ1-1|-|TRBV5-1|-
CASSLALHRATEAFF
TGCGCCAGCAGCTTGGCACTCCACAGGGCCACTGAAGCTTTCTTT
>TRBJ1-1|-|TRBV5-8|-
CASSRGGATEAFF
TGTGCCAGCAGCCGGGGAGGCGCCACTGAAGCTTTCTTT
>TRBJ2-5|TRBD1|TRBV9|-
CASSVGTGARETQYF
TGTGCCAGCAGCGTAGGGACAGGGGCTCGGGAGACCCAGTACTTC
>TRBJ2-5|TRBD2|TRBV30|-
CAWRDSSGRLYF
TGTGCCTGGAGGGACAGTAGCGGGAGATTATACTTC
>TRBJ1-2|-|TRBV20-1|-
CSASLLGDNYGYTF
TGCAGTGCTAGTCTTTTGGGGGATAACTATGGCTACACCTTC
>TRBJ2-7|TRBD1|TRBV10-1|-
CASNRQGNYEQYF
TGCGCCAGCAACCGACAGGGAAACTACGAGCAGTACTTC
>TRBJ1-2|-|TRBV6-2/TRBV6-3|-
CASSYTNNYGYTF
TGTGCCAGCAGTTACACAAATAACTATGGCTACACCTTC
>TRBJ1-2|-|TRBV7-9|-
CASSLALTGSNYGYTF
TGTGCCAGCAGCTTAGCGCTTACAGGTTCAAACTATGGCTACACCTTC
>TRBJ2-1|TRBD2|TRBV11-3|-
CASSLEASGSYNEQFF
TGTGCCAGCAGCTTAGAGGCTAGCGGCTCCTACAATGAGCAGTTCTTC
>TRBJ1-2|-|TRBV2|-
CASRTEVGYGYTF
TGTGCCAGCAGAACAGAGGTCGGCTATGGCTACACCTTC
>TRBJ2-1|TRBD1|TRBV28|-
CASRPRGSGGKASYNEQFF
TGTGCCAGCAGGCCTAGGGGCTCAGGGGGCAAGGCTTCCTACAATGAGCAGTTCTTC
>TRBJ2-6|-|TRBV5-1|-
CASSLRGLGGANVLTF
TGCGCCAGCAGCTTGCGCGGCCTAGGTGGGGCCAACGTCCTGACTTTC
>TRBJ2-3|TRBD2|TRBV6-5|-
CASSLAGGYLDTQYF
TGTGCCAGCAGTTTAGCGGGGGGGTACCTGGATACGCAGTATTTT
>TRBJ2-2|-|TRBV14|once
CASSQGTVSPTGELFF
TGTGCCAGCAGCCAAGGGACAGTATCACCCACCGGGGAGCTGTTTTTT
>TRBJ1-1|-|TRBV28|-
CASSPGSTEAFF
TGTGCCAGCAGTCCGGGGAGCACTGAAGCTTTCTTT
>TRBJ1-1|-|TRBV5-1|-
CASSLAEANTEAFF
TGCGCCAGCAGCTTGGCCGAAGCGAACACTGAAGCTTTCTTT
>TRBJ2-3|-|TRBV19|-
CASSKTGELTDTQYF
TGTGCCAGTAGTAAAACGGGAGAGCTAACAGATACGCAGTATTTT
>TRBJ1-1|TRBD1|TRBV7-2|-
CASSPDRGREDAFF
TGTGCCAGCAGCCCGGACAGGGGACGAGAGGACGCTTTCTTT
>TRBJ2-5|-|TRBV9|-
CASSPRSTGETQYF
TGTGCCAGCAGCCCTAGGTCGACGGGAGAGACCCAGTACTTC
>TRBJ2-5|TRBD2|TRBV7-2|-
CASSLATSGGQETQYF
TGTGCCAGCAGCTTAGCGACTAGCGGAGGACAAGAGACCCAGTACTTC
>TRBJ2-7|TRBD2|TRBV3-1/TRBV3-2|-
CASSPAESGAVDF
TGTGCCAGCAGCCCAGCGGAAAGCGGGGCGGTGGACTTC
>TRBJ1-3|TRBD1|TRBV19|-
CASWTGNSGNTIYF
TGTGCCAGTTGGACAGGGAACTCTGGAAACACCATATATTTT
>TRBJ1-4|-|TRBV10-1|-
CASEGVGRPPSNEKLFF
TGCGCCAGTGAGGGGGTCGGTAGGCCGCCTTCTAATGAAAAACTGTTTTTT
>TRBJ2-1|-|TRBV11-2|-
CASSLVGWAVNEQFF
TGTGCCAGCAGCTTAGTGGGATGGGCAGTCAATGAGCAGTTCTTC
>TRBJ2-1|TRBD2|TRBV9|-
CASSVDGSGVNEQFF
TGTGCCAGCAGCGTAGACGGTAGCGGGGTTAATGAGCAGTTCTTC
>TRBJ2-1|-|TRBV3-1/TRBV3-2|-
CASSLASYNEQFF
TGTGCCAGCAGCCTAGCGTCCTACAATGAGCAGTTCTTC
>TRBJ2-5|-|TRBV25-1|-
CASRTLGLPGYQETQYF
TGTGCCAGCCGAACCCTGGGCCTCCCAGGGTACCAAGAGACCCAGTACTTC
>TRBJ2-7|-|TRBV5-6|-
CASSLSVSTYEQYF
TGTGCCAGCAGCTTGTCTGTCAGCACCTACGAGCAGTACTTC
>TRBJ1-5|TRBD1|TRBV5-6|few
CASSLVGQAQPQHF
TGTGCCAGCAGCTTGGTAGGACAGGCACAGCCCCAGCATTTT
>TRBJ2-7|TRBD1|TRBV29-1|-
CSVEGLQGASYEQYF
TGCAGCGTCGAAGGGTTACAGGGGGCGTCCTACGAGCAGTACTTC
>TRBJ1-2|-|TRBV11-3|-
CASSSRLDGYTF
TGTGCCAGCAGCTCCCGGTTGGATGGCTACACCTTC
>TRBJ2-7|-|TRBV15|-
CATSRDSGTYEQYF
TGTGCCACCAGCAGAGACTCGGGAACCTACGAGCAGTACTTC
>TRBJ2-7|-|TRBV10-3|-
CAISEVERLEQYF
TGTGCCATCAGTGAAGTGGAACGTTTGGAGCAGTACTTC
>TRBJ2-5|-|TRBV20-1|-
CSASLGVLETQYF
TGCAGTGCTAGTTTAGGCGTATTGGAGACCCAGTACTTC
>TRBJ2-1|-|TRBV6-1|-
CASVVGVNNEQFF
TGTGCCAGCGTCGTCGGGGTTAACAATGAGCAGTTCTTC
>TRBJ1-1|TRBD1|TRBV29-1|-
CSSWTGGNTEAFF
TGCAGCTCCTGGACAGGCGGGAACACTGAAGCTTTCTTT
>TRBJ2-1|TRBD2|TRBV25-1|-
CASSEGAGLAYYNEQFF
TGTGCCAGCAGTGAAGGTGCGGGACTAGCGTACTACAATGAGCAGTTCTTC